The 22 T cell receptor beta chains in this list originate from one sample, sequenced in a study of OX40 agonist ivuxolimab in advanced cancers. Clones were read by immunoSEQ multiplex PCR, and TCRdb kept only the in-frame ones, dropping some. The sample holds about 91,000 clones; around 80% are singletons and the top ten take 1% to 1.3%. The sequencing used CD4+ or CD8+ T cells sorted from blood, collected in a trial of the OX40 agonist ivuxolimab. The source is an adult with an advanced solid tumor such as melanoma, head and neck, liver or kidney cancer.

V gene TRBV5-8 combines with J gene TRBJ1-2, with D uncertain. Germline V gives CDR1 SGHTS, CDR2 YDEGEE. The CDR3 loop spans 14 amino acids. Between the trimmed V and J ends, which lost 4 bases and 3 bases, there was a span of 13 bases. CDR3 loop: CASSLYTIDYGYTF. The CDR3 bases are TGTGCCAGCAGCCTCTACACCATAGACTATGGCTACACCTTC.

The chain carries TRBV4-3 and TRBJ1-4; tentatively, D is TRBD1 (6 bases). The germline gives CDR1 LGHNA, CDR2 YSLEER. This CDR3 has 16 residues. V lost 4 bases and J 4 bases, leaving 16 bases between the germline ends. The CDR3 here is CASSLGGGRLNEKLFF. The CDR3 bases are TGCGCCAGCAGCCTAGGGGGGGGACGGCTTAATGAAAAACTGTTTTTT.

The rearrangement uses TRBV2 and TRBJ2-2, with 9 bases that match TRBD1. The germline V gene has CDR1 SNHLY and CDR2 FYNNEI. J was trimmed by 6 bases and V by 6 bases; bases with no gene match: 5. The CDR3 has 14 residues. CDR3 residues: CASRRQGEAGELFF. The CDR3 bases are TGTGCCAGCAGGCGACAGGGGGAGGCCGGGGAGCTGTTTTTT.

The chain couples TRBV10-3 to TRBJ2-2; 13 bases map to TRBD2. V lost 7 bases, J lost 6 bases, and 8 bases stayed unmatched. The CDR3 consists of 16 residues. Per germline, CDR1 ENHRY and CDR2 SYGVKD. CDR3: CAITGTSGASAGELFF. The CDR3 DNA is TGTGCCATCACGGGGACTAGCGGGGCCTCGGCCGGGGAGCTGTTTTTT.

J is TRBJ1-2 and V is TRBV28, with 7 bases aligning to TRBD1. The CDR3 sequence is 13 residues long. V was clipped by 10 bases and J by 4 bases; unmatched bases: 9. Germline V CDR1 and CDR2: MDHEN, SYDVKM. The CDR3 region has the DNA TGTGCCACCGGGGGACAGCGCTTCTATGGCTACACCTTC. This codes for CATGGQRFYGYTF.

The chain combines TRBV27 with TRBJ1-6; TRBD1 matches 7 bases. The germline CDR1 and CDR2 sequences are MNHEY and SMNVEV (reference sequence). With V trimmed by 5 bases and J by 7 bases, 14 bases remained unmatched. The CDR3 spans 17 residues. CDR3 bases: TGTGCCAGCAGTGGGCATAGGGGGCCTAGGGGCAATTCACCCCTCCACTTT. The encoded protein is CASSGHRGPRGNSPLHF.

This chain connects TRBV5-8 to TRBJ1-5; tentative D call: TRBD1 (5 bases). The length of the CDR3 is 13 residues. Germline V gives CDR1 SGHTS, CDR2 YDEGEE. V was cut by 6 bases and J by 4 bases, with 11 bases left in between. The CDR3 DNA reads as TGTGCCAGCACCCTAGACAGAAATCAGCCCCAGCATTTT. Amino acid sequence: CASTLDRNQPQHF.

The V and J genes are TRBV18 and TRBJ1-2, with 9 bases identical to TRBD1. The CDR3 length is 15 residues. The J segment lost 3 bases and the V segment lost 3 bases, leaving 5 bases of the junction unmatched. CDR1 is KGHSH, CDR2 LQKENI, per germline. CDR3 residues: CASSPGQGFYYGYTF. CDR3 bases: TGTGCCAGCTCACCTGGACAGGGGTTTTACTATGGCTACACCTTC.

The chain employs TRBV9 and TRBJ1-4, with a tentative D call TRBD1 (5 bases). V lost 2 bases and J lost 8, with 13 bases in between. This CDR3 contains 14 residues. Germline CDR1 SGDLS, CDR2 YYNGEE. Written as DNA, the CDR3 is TGTGCCAGCAGCGTGAGTCAGGGTAACGAAAAACTGTTTTTT. This encodes CASSVSQGNEKLFF.

The V and J genes are TRBV18 and TRBJ1-2, with D perhaps TRBD1 (5 bases). Trimming cost V 6 bases and J 3 bases, with 11 bases left between them. The CDR3 runs 13 residues. Germline CDR1 is KGHSH and CDR2 is LQKENI. DNA for the CDR3: TGTGCCAGCTCCCCTTCGGGGGACTATGGCTACACCTTC. Its translation is CASSPSGDYGYTF. Together with reference TRBV18 and TRBJ1-2, the CDR3 gives the full variable domain: NAGVMQNPRHLVRRRGQEARLRCSPMKGHSHVYWYRQLPEEGLKFMVYLQKENIIDESGMPKERFSAEFPKEGPSILRIQQVVRGDSAAYFCASSPSGDYGYTFGSGTRLTVV.

This clone was picked up many times. Other DNA sequences in this sample translate to the same CDR3. This chain joins TRBV5-1 and TRBJ1-2; 9 positions match TRBD1. V lost 4 bases to trimming and J lost 7 bases; unmatched junction nucleotides: 8. CDR3 length: 14 residues. Germline assignment: CDR1 SGHRS and CDR2 YFSETQ. The CDR3 nucleotides read TGCGCCAGCAGCGCGGGACAGGGAGAGGGTGGCTACACCTTC. This gives the protein CASSAGQGEGGYTF. The variable domain in full, with the rest retrieved from reference TRBV5-1 and TRBJ1-2, is KAGVTQTPRYLIKTRGQQVTLSCSPISGHRSVSWYQQTPGQGLQFLFEYFSETQRNKGNFPGRFSGRQFSNSRSEMNVSTLELGDSALYLCASSAGQGEGGYTFGSGTRLTVV.

Written as DNA, the CDR3 is TGCGCCAGCAGATCGGAAGGATACACTGAAGCTTTCTTT. Its protein is CASRSEGYTEAFF. The genes are TRBV5-1 and TRBJ1-1; D is unresolved. Germline CDR1 reads SGHRS; CDR2 reads YFSETQ. The V end lost 5 bases, the J end lost 3 bases, and 11 bases lay between the germline ends. The CDR3 has 13 amino acids.

The V call is TRBV7-9, the J call TRBJ1-1; D unclear. The CDR3 covers 13 residues. Trimming cost V 3 bases and J 7 bases, with 12 bases left between them. The germline V gene encodes CDR1 SEHNR and CDR2 FQNEAQ (reference sequence). For the CDR3, the DNA is TGTGCCAGCAGCTTCTTTCGGAGCGGTGAAGCTTTCTTT. This codes for CASSFFRSGEAFF.

The gene calls are TRBV7-9 and TRBJ1-2; 10 nucleotides match TRBD1. Germline values: CDR1 SEHNR, CDR2 FQNEAQ (reference sequence). Trimming at V came to 1 base and at J to 8 bases, leaving 4 bases not matched to a gene. This CDR3 region has 14 residues. The CDR3 here is CASSLGDRGPGYTF. The CDR3 DNA reads TGTGCCAGCAGCTTAGGGGACAGGGGCCCAGGCTACACCTTC.

This sequence joins TRBV7-9 and TRBJ1-4; D might be TRBD1 (5 bases). CDR3 size: 14 residues. Germline CDR1 and CDR2: SEHNR and FQNEAQ (reference sequence). V was pared by 3 bases and J by 5 bases, with 10 bases between. CDR3 protein: CASSLGRVNEKLFF. CDR3 sequence (DNA): TGTGCCAGCAGCTTGGGCAGGGTGAATGAAAAACTGTTTTTT. The full variable domain, its missing parts supplied by reference TRBV7-9 and TRBJ1-4, is DTGVSQNPRHKITKRGQNVTFRCDPISEHNRLYWYRQTLGQGPEFLTYFQNEAQLEKSRLLSDRFSAERPKGSFSTLEIQRTEQGDSAMYLCASSLGRVNEKLFFGSGTQLSVL.

The chain couples TRBV7-2 to TRBJ1-4; no firm D call. Trimming took off 1 base at V and 7 bases at J, with 13 bases between the two ends. This CDR3 is built from 15 residues. Germline assignment: CDR1 SGHTA and CDR2 FQGNSA. CDR3 DNA: TGTGCCAGCAGCTTAGGACTGGGATTGAGTGAAAAACTGTTTTTT. It specifies CASSLGLGLSEKLFF.

The chain is built from TRBV5-1 and TRBJ2-7; the match to TRBD1 covers 9 bases. V was pared by 6 bases and J by 0 bases, with 10 bases of the junction left unmatched. The CDR3 spans 16 residues. In germline, CDR1 is SGHRS, CDR2 YFSETQ. CDR3 protein: CASTDTGGAYSYEQYF. Here the CDR3 DNA reads TGCGCCAGCACCGATACAGGGGGCGCCTACTCCTACGAGCAGTACTTC.

The chain joins TRBV27 to TRBJ1-3; 9 bases are a match to TRBD1. Germline CDR1 reads MNHEY; CDR2 reads SMNVEV (reference sequence). This CDR3 region has 15 residues. The junction had 7 bases not matched to a gene; V was cut back by 5 bases and J by 5 bases. The CDR3 protein is CASSPTGGIRNTIYF. DNA of the CDR3: TGTGCCAGCAGTCCGACAGGGGGAATTAGAAACACCATATATTTT.

This chain joins TRBV10-3 and TRBJ1-5, with no clear D. Germline assignment: CDR1 ENHRY and CDR2 SYGVKD. V was cut by 2 bases and J by 4 bases, with 9 bases left in between. CDR3 length equals 14 residues. The CDR3 is CAISETGSNQPQHF. The CDR3 DNA sequence: TGTGCCATCAGTGAGACTGGCAGTAATCAGCCCCAGCATTTT.

V usage is TRBV10-1 and J usage is TRBJ1-1; TRBD1 matches 7 bases. The CDR3 length is 13 residues. Germline CDR1 WNHNN, CDR2 SYGVQD (reference sequence). With 6 bases clipped from V and 5 bases from J, the junction kept 6 bases outside the gene matches. The CDR3: CASRAGTATEAFF. CDR3 coding DNA: TGCGCCAGCAGAGCTGGGACAGCGACTGAAGCTTTCTTT.

The chain combines TRBV4-3 with TRBJ2-7; TRBD2 matches 10 bases. CDR3 size: 18 residues. The germline CDR1 and CDR2 sequences are LGHNA and YSLEER. The V segment lost 0 bases and the J segment 3 bases; nucleotides outside the gene matches: 11. CDR3 in DNA: TGCGCCAGCAGCCAAGAAAGCGTACTAGCGGGGCTGTACTACGAGCAGTACTTC. It codes for CASSQESVLAGLYYEQYF.

This chain uses TRBV28 with TRBJ2-1, with 7 bases fitting TRBD1. CDR1 and CDR2 (germline): MDHEN, SYDVKM. V was clipped by 5 bases and J by 4 bases; unmatched bases: 5. The length of the CDR3 is 14 residues. CDR3 sequence: CASSPRQGYNEQFF. For the CDR3, the DNA is TGTGCCAGCAGTCCCCGACAGGGTTACAATGAGCAGTTCTTC.